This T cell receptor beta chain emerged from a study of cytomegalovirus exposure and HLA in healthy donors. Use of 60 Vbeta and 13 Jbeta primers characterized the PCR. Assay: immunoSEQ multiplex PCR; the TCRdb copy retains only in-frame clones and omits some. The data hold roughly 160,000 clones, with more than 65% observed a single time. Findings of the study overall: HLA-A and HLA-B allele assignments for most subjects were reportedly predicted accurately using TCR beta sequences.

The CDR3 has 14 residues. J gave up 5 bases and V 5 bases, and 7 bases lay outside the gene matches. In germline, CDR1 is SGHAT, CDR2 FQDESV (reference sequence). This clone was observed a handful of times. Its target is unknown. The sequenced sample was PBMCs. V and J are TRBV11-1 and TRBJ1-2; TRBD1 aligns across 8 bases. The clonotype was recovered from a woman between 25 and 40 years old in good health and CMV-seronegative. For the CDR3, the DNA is TGTGCCAGCAGCCCCGACAGGGGCGGGTATGGCTACACCTTC. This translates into CASSPDRGGYGYTF.